The clone carrying this T cell receptor (beta chain) was picked up one time. The antigen remains undetermined. The assay was immunoSEQ multiplex PCR, and TCRdb's table has in-frame clones only and misses some. This sample has tens of thousands of clones; around 83% occur once, and the top ten carry 1.5% to 2%. The CDR3 length is 16 residues. The V and J ends lost 1 base and 2 bases, in that order; junction bases with no gene match: 1. Per the germline V gene, CDR1 is LNHDA and CDR2 is SQIVND (reference sequence). The source of the sample is a study of T cells in narcolepsy. Study in general: Enrolled donors included narcolepsy type 1 or type 2 patients and healthy controls.

Points from the study as a whole: Autoreactive clone sequences were missing from some blood memory CD4+ repertoires.

Sequencing was performed on memory (CD45RA-) CD4+ T cells from blood. This chain uses TRBV19 with TRBJ2-6; 8 bases match TRBD2. This receptor was obtained from a human donor in good health. The CDR3 loop reads CASSIAGGAGANVLTF. The CDR3 DNA reads as TGTGCCAGTAGTATAGCGGGGGGGGCTGGGGCCAACGTCCTGACTTTC.